A selection of T cell receptor beta chains follows, all from one sample in a study of T cells in Graves' hyperthyroidism and ophthalmopathy. TCRdb passed the multiplex PCR reads through MiXCR, listing each CDR3 protein once. Seen here are under 400,000 distinct CDR3 sequences, roughly a fifth observed once, and the top ten hold around 48%. The sample was blood. The receptor set was obtained from a woman in her fifties or sixties with Graves' hyperthyroidism. Each CDR3 is given with its conserved first and last residue.

V: TRBV30
J: TRBJ2-3
CDR3: CAWSVRRTSDTQYF

V: TRBV7-8
J: TRBJ1-2
CDR3: CASSSPGAYGYTF

V: TRBV28
J: TRBJ2-7
CDR3: CASSDSGSEYEQYF

V: TRBV24-1
J: TRBJ1-2
CDR3: CATSDSPRGTYGYTF

V: TRBV9
J: TRBJ1-6
CDR3: CASSVGTGEESPLHF

V: TRBV28
J: TRBJ1-2
CDR3: CASRNPGTGGDGYTF

V: TRBV6-1
J: TRBJ2-1
CDR3: CASLGGEAGDHNEQFF

V: TRBV28
J: TRBJ1-5
CDR3: CASSEDRGQGSNQPQHF

V: TRBV20-1
J: TRBJ2-7
CDR3: CSAGDLLKSSYEQYF

V: TRBV20-1
J: TRBJ2-5
CDR3: CSARDISGETQYF

V: TRBV2
J: TRBJ2-2
CDR3: CASSFDTHSEELFF

V: TRBV27
J: TRBJ1-5
CDR3: CASSLSRLGNQPQHF

V: TRBV6-5
J: TRBJ2-1
CDR3: CASSYTGNEQFF

V: TRBV5-1
J: TRBJ2-2
CDR3: CASSADSRGSYTGELFF

V: TRBV7-9
J: TRBJ2-7
CDR3: CASSRVYEQYF

V: TRBV7-9
J: TRBJ1-2
CDR3: CASSPRTAERGYGYTF

V: TRBV30
J: TRBJ2-3
CDR3: CAWTQGLAGGPDTQYF

V: TRBV6-1
J: TRBJ2-1
CDR3: CASRKNYNEQFF

V: TRBV27
J: TRBJ1-2
CDR3: CASSFHHKLTGAGYGYTF

V: TRBV5-4
J: TRBJ2-1
CDR3: CASSSISQGANEQFF

V: TRBV5-1
J: TRBJ2-5
CDR3: CASSSRWETQYF

V: TRBV6-4
J: TRBJ2-3
CDR3: CASSRLAGGGDTQYF

V: TRBV11-2
J: TRBJ1-1
CDR3: CASSFPRMNTEAFF

V: TRBV6-1
J: TRBJ1-2
CDR3: CASGRANYGYTF

V: TRBV5-8
J: TRBJ1-1
CDR3: CASRGDGRYEAFF

V: TRBV7-3
J: TRBJ2-5
CDR3: CASSSGGVGEETQYF

V: TRBV30
J: TRBJ2-2
CDR3: CAWSVPGRRELFF

V: TRBV11-1
J: TRBJ2-2
CDR3: CTSSSQTGELFF

V: TRBV2
J: TRBJ2-1
CDR3: CASSRGGLLNEQFF

V: TRBV20-1
J: TRBJ2-1
CDR3: CSAKSSGRFDEQFF

V: TRBV13
J: TRBJ2-3
CDR3: CASSLRQGVSDTQYF